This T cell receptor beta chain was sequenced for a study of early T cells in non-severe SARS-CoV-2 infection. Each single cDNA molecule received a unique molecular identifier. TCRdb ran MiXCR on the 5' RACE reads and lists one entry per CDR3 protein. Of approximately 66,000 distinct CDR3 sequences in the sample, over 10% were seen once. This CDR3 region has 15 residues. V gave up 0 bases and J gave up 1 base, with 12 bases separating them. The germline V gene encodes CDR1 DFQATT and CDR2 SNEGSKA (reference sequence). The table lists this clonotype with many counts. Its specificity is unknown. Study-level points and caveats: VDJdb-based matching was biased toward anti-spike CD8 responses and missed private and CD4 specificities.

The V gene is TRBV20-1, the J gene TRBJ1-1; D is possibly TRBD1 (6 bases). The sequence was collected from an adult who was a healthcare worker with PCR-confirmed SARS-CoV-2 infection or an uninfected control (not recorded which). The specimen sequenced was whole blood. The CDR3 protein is CSARDLGHPNTEAFF. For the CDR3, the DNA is TGCAGTGCTAGAGATTTGGGACACCCGAACACTGAAGCTTTCTTT.